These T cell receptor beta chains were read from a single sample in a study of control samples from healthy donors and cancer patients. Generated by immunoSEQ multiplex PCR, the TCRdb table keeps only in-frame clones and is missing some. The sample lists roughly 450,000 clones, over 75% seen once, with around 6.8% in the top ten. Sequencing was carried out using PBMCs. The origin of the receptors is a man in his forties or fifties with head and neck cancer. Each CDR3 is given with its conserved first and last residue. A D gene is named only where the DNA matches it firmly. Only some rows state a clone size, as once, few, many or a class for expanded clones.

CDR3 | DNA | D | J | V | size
CASSLDGTGRGNQPQHF | TGTGCCAGCAGCTTAGACGGGACAGGGAGGGGCAATCAGCCCCAGCATTTT | TRBD1 | TRBJ1-5 | TRBV7-2 | NA
CASSLAVPGNTIYF | TGTGCCAGCAGCTTGGCTGTGCCTGGAAACACCATATATTTT | NA | TRBJ1-3 | TRBV5-6 | NA
CARTRRLAGVDEQFF | TGTGCCAGGACCCGACGACTAGCGGGAGTTGATGAGCAGTTCTTC | TRBD2 | TRBJ2-1 | TRBV6-4 | NA
CASSLAGGYNEQFF | TGTGCCAGCAGCCTAGCGGGGGGCTACAATGAGCAGTTCTTC | TRBD2 | TRBJ2-1 | TRBV7-3 | NA
CASSRDRATGELFF | TGTGCCAGCAGCCGCGACAGGGCTACCGGGGAGCTGTTTTTT | TRBD1 | TRBJ2-2 | TRBV5-4 | NA
CASSLRGSGPYEQYF | TGTGCCAGCAGCTTAAGGGGTAGCGGACCCTACGAGCAGTACTTC | NA | TRBJ2-7 | TRBV7-3 | NA
CSVEGTGGWEDEQFF | TGCAGCGTTGAAGGGACAGGCGGTTGGGAGGATGAGCAGTTCTTC | NA | TRBJ2-1 | TRBV29-1 | NA
CASSSTGLATNEKLFF | TGTGCCAGCAGTTCCACAGGGCTGGCGACTAATGAAAAACTGTTTTTT | NA | TRBJ1-4 | TRBV28 | NA
CAISESATVDNSPLHF | TGTGCCATCAGTGAGTCTGCGACAGTAGATAATTCACCCCTCCACTTT | NA | TRBJ1-6 | TRBV10-3 | NA
CASSRGQDGETQYF | TGCGCCAGCAGCAGGGGACAGGATGGGGAGACCCAGTACTTC | TRBD1 | TRBJ2-5 | TRBV5-1 | NA
CASSFRGRSSYEQYF | TGTGCCAGCAGCTTTAGGGGCCGTAGCTCCTACGAGCAGTACTTC | NA | TRBJ2-7 | TRBV5-6 | few
CASSSRGTGSTNEKLFF | TGTGCCAGCAGTTCCCGGGGAACTGGTTCCACTAATGAAAAACTGTTTTTT | NA | TRBJ1-4 | TRBV28 | NA
CATSQGNTGELFF | TGTGCCACCTCCCAGGGGAACACCGGGGAGCTGTTTTTT | NA | TRBJ2-2 | TRBV19 | once
CASSDTLPQHF | TGTGCCAGCAGTGATACCCTGCCCCAGCATTTT | NA | TRBJ1-5 | TRBV28 | NA
CASSPVTGLGGYTF | TGTGCCAGCAGCCCCGTAACAGGGTTGGGTGGCTACACCTTC | NA | TRBJ1-2 | TRBV11-2 | once
CASSFALLWISPATYGYTF | TGTGCCAGCAGCTTTGCCCTCTTGTGGATTTCACCTGCTACCTATGGCTACACCTTC | NA | TRBJ1-2 | TRBV5-8 | NA
CAWSSLAGRTDTQYF | TGTGCCTGGAGTAGCCTAGCGGGGCGCACAGATACGCAGTATTTT | TRBD2 | TRBJ2-3 | TRBV30 | NA
CASRGRLRSGNTIYF | TGTGCCAGCCGGGGAAGACTTCGTTCTGGAAACACCATATATTTT | NA | TRBJ1-3 | TRBV28 | few
CASSQAGGANEQFF | TGCGCCAGCAGCCAAGCGGGGGGGGCCAATGAGCAGTTCTTC | TRBD2 | TRBJ2-1 | TRBV4-3 | once
CSAETGVAFF | TGCAGCGCCGAGACAGGGGTAGCTTTCTTT | TRBD1 | TRBJ1-1 | TRBV29-1 | once
CATSRGGGEQYF | TGTGCCACCAGCAGAGGAGGAGGCGAGCAGTACTTC | NA | TRBJ2-7 | TRBV15 | once
CASSVVFTGELFF | TGCGCCAGCAGTGTTGTGTTCACCGGGGAGCTGTTTTTT | NA | TRBJ2-2 | TRBV10-1 | NA
CASSGSTGTTEAFF | TGTGCCAGTAGTGGCTCGACAGGGACCACTGAAGCTTTCTTT | TRBD1 | TRBJ1-1 | TRBV19 | NA
CASSPSGRAYEQYF | TGTGCTAGCAGCCCGAGCGGGAGGGCCTACGAGCAGTACTTC | TRBD2 | TRBJ2-7 | TRBV7-7 | NA
CASSRRTEGNQPQHF | TGTGCCAGTTCTAGGAGGACAGAGGGCAATCAGCCCCAGCATTTT | NA | TRBJ1-5 | TRBV28 | once
CASSVETAFRGHYGYTF | TGTGCCAGCAGCGTAGAGACGGCCTTCAGGGGACACTATGGCTACACCTTC | NA | TRBJ1-2 | TRBV9 | NA
CASSFKGGEKLFF | TGTGCCAGCAGTTTTAAGGGCGGTGAAAAACTGTTTTTT | NA | TRBJ1-4 | TRBV12-3/TRBV12-4 | NA
CASVGQQNTEAFF | TGTGCCAGCGTCGGACAGCAGAACACTGAAGCTTTCTTT | NA | TRBJ1-1 | TRBV5-4 | NA
CASSGTDSDTQYF | TGTGCCAGCAGTGGGACGGACTCAGATACGCAGTATTTT | NA | TRBJ2-3 | TRBV27 | NA
CASSGGGSNTEAFF | TGTGCCAGCAGCGGCGGGGGCTCGAACACTGAAGCTTTCTTT | NA | TRBJ1-1 | TRBV5-6 | NA
CAWSVQGGNSPLHF | TGTGCCTGGAGTGTACAGGGAGGCAATTCACCCCTCCACTTT | NA | TRBJ1-6 | TRBV30 | NA
CASSIYAEQFF | TGTGCCAGCAGCATTTACGCGGAGCAGTTCTTC | NA | TRBJ2-1 | TRBV7-9 | NA
CASRPSSGTWNEQFF | TGTGCCAGCAGACCATCTAGCGGGACCTGGAATGAGCAGTTCTTC | TRBD2 | TRBJ2-1 | TRBV28 | NA
CASSYFLGLGYTF | TGTGCCAGCAGTTACTTTCTTGGACTCGGCTACACCTTC | NA | TRBJ1-2 | TRBV6-6 | NA
CASRKQGSSTGELFF | TGTGCCAGCAGAAAACAGGGGTCGAGCACCGGGGAGCTGTTTTTT | TRBD1 | TRBJ2-2 | TRBV9 | NA
CASSLHRQETQYF | TGTGCCAGCAGCTTACACAGGCAAGAGACCCAGTACTTC | NA | TRBJ2-5 | TRBV13 | NA
CASSLSGLAGGYEQYF | TGTGCCAGCAGCTTATCGGGGCTAGCGGGAGGCTACGAGCAGTACTTC | TRBD2 | TRBJ2-7 | TRBV27 | NA
CATSREWYPRGETQYF | TGTGCCACCAGCAGAGAGTGGTATCCCCGCGGGGAGACCCAGTACTTC | NA | TRBJ2-5 | TRBV15 | NA
CASSQGMAKREKLFF | TGCGCCAGCAGCCAAGGGATGGCCAAGCGGGAAAAACTGTTTTTT | NA | TRBJ1-4 | TRBV4-1 | NA
CASSYTGIGQPQHF | TGTGCCAGTAGTTACACGGGGATTGGACAGCCCCAGCATTTT | NA | TRBJ1-5 | TRBV19 | NA
CATSTGFGETQYF | TGTGCCACCAGTACAGGGTTTGGGGAGACCCAGTACTTC | NA | TRBJ2-5 | TRBV24-1 | NA
CATSTTGGYEQYF | TGTGCCACCAGCACGACCGGGGGCTACGAGCAGTACTTC | NA | TRBJ2-7 | TRBV15 | NA
CASSFPGQGGNSPLHF | TGTGCCAGCAGCTTTCCGGGACAGGGAGGTAATTCACCCCTCCACTTT | TRBD1 | TRBJ1-6 | TRBV5-4 | NA
CASSPSMGYTGANVLTF | TGTGCCAGCAGCCCATCCATGGGGTATACCGGGGCCAACGTCCTGACTTTC | NA | TRBJ2-6 | TRBV7-3 | NA
CASSPRTGGHGELFF | TGTGCCAGCAGCCCCCGGACAGGGGGACACGGGGAGCTGTTTTTT | TRBD1 | TRBJ2-2 | TRBV7-2 | NA
CATSRDFRDRVGEQFF | TGTGCCACCAGCAGAGATTTTCGGGACAGGGTTGGTGAGCAGTTCTTC | TRBD1 | TRBJ2-1 | TRBV15 | NA
CASPKVLGQLNTEAFF | TGTGCCAGCCCTAAAGTTCTGGGACAGCTGAACACTGAAGCTTTCTTT | TRBD1 | TRBJ1-1 | TRBV28 | NA
CSVARGGPYNEQFF | TGCAGCGTTGCTCGCGGGGGCCCTTACAATGAGCAGTTCTTC | NA | TRBJ2-1 | TRBV29-1 | NA
CASSLNGYEQYF | TGTGCCAGCAGCTTAAATGGCTACGAGCAGTACTTC | NA | TRBJ2-7 | TRBV7-3 | NA
CASSSTGGDTEAFF | TGCGCCAGCAGCTCGACAGGGGGAGACACTGAAGCTTTCTTT | TRBD1 | TRBJ1-1 | TRBV5-1 | NA
CASSSGLAGTDTQYF | TGTGCCAGCAGCTCAGGACTAGCGGGGACAGATACGCAGTATTTT | TRBD2 | TRBJ2-3 | TRBV7-3 | NA
CASSVQSRLNSGNTIYF | TGTGCCAGCAGCGTACAGAGCAGACTGAACTCTGGAAACACCATATATTTT | NA | TRBJ1-3 | TRBV9 | NA
CASSLTENVEAFF | TGTGCCAGCAGTTTGACAGAGAATGTCGAAGCTTTCTTT | NA | TRBJ1-1 | TRBV12-3/TRBV12-4 | once
CASSLTAQGTEAFF | TGTGCCAGCAGCTTAACAGCCCAGGGCACTGAAGCTTTCTTT | NA | TRBJ1-1 | TRBV7-3 | NA